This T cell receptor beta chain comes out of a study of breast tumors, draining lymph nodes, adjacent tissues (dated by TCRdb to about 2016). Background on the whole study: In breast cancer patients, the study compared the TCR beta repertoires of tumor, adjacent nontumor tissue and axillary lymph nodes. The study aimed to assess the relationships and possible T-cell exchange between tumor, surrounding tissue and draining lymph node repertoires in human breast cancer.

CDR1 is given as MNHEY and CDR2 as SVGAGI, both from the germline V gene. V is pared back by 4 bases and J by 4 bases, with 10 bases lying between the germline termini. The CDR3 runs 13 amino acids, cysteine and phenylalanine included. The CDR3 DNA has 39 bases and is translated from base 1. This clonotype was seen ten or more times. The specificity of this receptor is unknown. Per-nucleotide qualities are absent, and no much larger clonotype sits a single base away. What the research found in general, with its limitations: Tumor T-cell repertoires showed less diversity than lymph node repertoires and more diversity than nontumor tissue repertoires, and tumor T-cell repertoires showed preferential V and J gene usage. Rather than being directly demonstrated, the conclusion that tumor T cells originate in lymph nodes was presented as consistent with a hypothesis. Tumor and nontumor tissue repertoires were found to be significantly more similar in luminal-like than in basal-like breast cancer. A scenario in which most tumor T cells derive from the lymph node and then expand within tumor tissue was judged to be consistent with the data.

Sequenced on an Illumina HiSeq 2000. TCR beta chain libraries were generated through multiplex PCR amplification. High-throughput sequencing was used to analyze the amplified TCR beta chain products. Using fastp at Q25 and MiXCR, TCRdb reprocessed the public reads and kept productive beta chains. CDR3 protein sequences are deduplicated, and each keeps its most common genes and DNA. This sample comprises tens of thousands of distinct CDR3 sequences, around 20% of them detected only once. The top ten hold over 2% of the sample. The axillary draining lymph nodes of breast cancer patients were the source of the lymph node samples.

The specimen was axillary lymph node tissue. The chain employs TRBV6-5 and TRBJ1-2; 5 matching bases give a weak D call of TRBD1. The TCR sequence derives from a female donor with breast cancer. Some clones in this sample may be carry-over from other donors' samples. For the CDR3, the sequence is CASSFSGTYGYTF. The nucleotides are TGTGCCAGCAGTTTTTCAGGGACCTATGGCTACACCTTC.